This passage covers 28 T cell receptor beta chains from one sample sequenced in a study of cytomegalovirus exposure and HLA in healthy donors. With 60 Vbeta and 13 Jbeta primers, the PCR was carried out. Sequencing was performed with immunoSEQ multiplex PCR; in TCRdb, only in-frame clones are kept and a portion is missing. The sample carries about 160,000 clones, roughly 80% recorded once. The sequencing sample was made of PBMCs. These receptors all come from a female donor in good health and CMV-seronegative.

This clone came up a few times. The chain carries TRBV6-1 and TRBJ2-1; 11 nucleotides match TRBD2. The V gene end was trimmed by 6 bases and the J gene end by 7 bases; junction bases not matched to a gene: 2. The CDR3 covers 13 residues. From germline, CDR1 is MNHNS and CDR2 SASEGT. The CDR3 DNA reads TGTGCCAGCAGAGCTAGCGGGGGGAATGAGCAGTTCTTC. Protein: CASRASGGNEQFF.

V gene TRBV27 combines with J gene TRBJ1-1; D is unclear. Trimming pared 3 bases from V and 1 base from J, leaving 6 bases between. Germline assignment: CDR1 MNHEY and CDR2 SMNVEV (reference sequence). The CDR3 spans 13 residues. The CDR3 DNA reads TGTGCCAGCAGTTTTCTGGCGAACACTGAAGCTTTCTTT. Translated, it gives CASSFLANTEAFF.

This clone was recorded a few times. V usage is TRBV10-3 and J usage is TRBJ1-2, with 7 bases that match TRBD1. The junction had 10 bases not matched to a gene; V was cut back by 6 bases and J by 9 bases. The CDR3 is 13 residues long. Germline values: CDR1 ENHRY, CDR2 SYGVKD. CDR3 bases: TGTGCCATCAGGGGAGACAGGGAGCGGAGCTACACCTTC. Protein sequence: CAIRGDRERSYTF.

This clone was seen a single time. The rearrangement joins TRBV4-1 to TRBJ1-5, with D unclear. The CDR3 contains 14 residues. Trimming removed 1 base at V and 6 bases at J, with 10 bases between. Per germline, CDR1 MGHRA and CDR2 YSYEKL. The CDR3 sequence is CASSQVPGSQPQHF. In nucleotides, the CDR3 is TGCGCCAGCAGCCAAGTCCCGGGGTCTCAGCCCCAGCATTTT.

The chain links TRBV19 to TRBJ2-7; D not certain. Germline V gene sequence: CDR1 LNHDA, CDR2 SQIVND (reference sequence). Trimming removed 0 bases from V and 3 bases from J, with 3 bases in between. This CDR3 is 12 amino acids long. The CDR3 nucleotides are TGTGCCAGTAGTATAGATAACTACGAGCAGTACTTC. It codes for CASSIDNYEQYF.

The chain is built from TRBV7-9 and TRBJ2-2; D is uncertain. Germline CDR1 and CDR2: SEHNR and FQNEAQ (reference sequence). The CDR3 runs 15 residues. The V end was cut by 5 bases, the J end by 0 bases, with 10 bases between. The chain's CDR3 is CASSPWAPNTGELFF. The DNA of the CDR3 is TGTGCCAGCAGCCCCTGGGCACCGAACACCGGGGAGCTGTTTTTT.

This clone came up a few times. The chain carries TRBV6-1 and TRBJ1-2, with 8 bases aligning to TRBD1. J was trimmed by 7 bases and V by 7 bases; bases with no gene match: 8. There are 13 residues in the CDR3. CDR1 and CDR2 from the germline V gene are MNHNS and SASEGT. CDR3 in amino acids: CASNPDRAGGYTF. Written as DNA, the CDR3 is TGTGCCAGCAACCCGGACAGGGCCGGTGGCTACACCTTC.

V and J are TRBV9 and TRBJ2-1; TRBD2 matches at 8 bases. CDR1 SGDLS and CDR2 YYNGEE come from the germline V gene. This CDR3 has 15 amino acids. The trim removed 4 bases at V and 0 bases at J, leaving 3 bases unmatched. The CDR3 loop is CASSPGGLSYNEQFF. The CDR3 nucleotides read TGTGCCAGCAGCCCGGGGGGGCTCTCCTACAATGAGCAGTTCTTC.

This clone turned up a few times. The rearrangement links TRBV5-6 to TRBJ1-3, with D maybe TRBD1 (6 bases). Germline CDR1 is SGHDT and CDR2 is YYEEEE. V lost 4 bases to trimming and J lost 0 bases, with 11 bases between them. The CDR3 runs 15 residues. The DNA for the CDR3 is TGTGCCAGCAGCACAGGGACAAACTCTGGAAACACCATATATTTT. It yields the protein CASSTGTNSGNTIYF. Full variable domain (missing parts from reference TRBV5-6 and TRBJ1-3): DAGVTQSPTHLIKTRGQQVTLRCSPKSGHDTVSWYQQALGQGPQFIFQYYEEEERQRGNFPDRFSGHQFPNYSSELNVNALLLGDSALYLCASSTGTNSGNTIYFGEGSWLTVV.

The rearrangement uses TRBV6-5 and TRBJ2-7; TRBD1 matches at 7 bases. Unmatched junction bases numbered 8, after V lost 5 bases and J lost 4 bases. CDR1 is MNHEY, CDR2 SVGAGI, per germline. The CDR3 sequence is 14 residues long. CDR3: CASSITGQAYEQYF. DNA of the CDR3: TGTGCCAGCAGTATCACCGGACAGGCTTACGAGCAGTACTTC.

This clone was seen once. J is TRBJ2-7 and V is TRBV9, with 11 bases identical to TRBD2. The CDR3 consists of 16 residues. Germline-derived CDR1 and CDR2 are SGDLS and YYNGEE. Trimming removed 0 bases from V and 7 bases from J; junction bases left unmatched: 9. The CDR3 region has the DNA TGTGCCAGCAGCGTAGTTCCAACTAGCGGGGGTGGGGAGCAGTACTTC. The encoded protein is CASSVVPTSGGGEQYF.

The CDR3 protein is CASSTDRGAYEQYF. The CDR3 bases are TGTGCCAGCTCAACAGACAGGGGTGCCTACGAGCAGTACTTC. The chain recombines TRBV18 with TRBJ2-7; 8 positions match TRBD1. This CDR3 has 14 amino acids. The V gene's germline CDR1 is KGHSH and CDR2 LQKENI. V was pared by 5 bases and J by 2 bases, with 5 bases of the junction left unmatched.

This chain connects TRBV30 to TRBJ2-7, with 9 positions matching TRBD1. The trim removed 5 bases at V and 3 bases at J, leaving 11 bases unmatched. Germline-derived CDR1 and CDR2 are GTSNPN and SVGIG (reference sequence). The CDR3 length is 15 residues. CDR3 nucleotide sequence: TGTGCCTGGGGTTCTGGGACAGGGAGAATCTACGAGCAGTACTTC. Translated: CAWGSGTGRIYEQYF.

The chain has TRBV5-4 and TRBJ1-2; TRBD1 aligns across 8 bases. The length of the CDR3 is 15 residues. V gave up 0 bases and J gave up 4 bases; unmatched junction bases: 5. Germline V CDR1 and CDR2: SGHNT, YYREEE (reference sequence). As DNA, the CDR3 is TGTGCCAGCAGCTTGGGAGGACAGGGTCGCTATGGCTACACCTTC. This gives the protein CASSLGGQGRYGYTF.

The gene calls are TRBV9 and TRBJ1-4, with D possibly being TRBD1 (5 bases). This CDR3 is built from 14 residues. CDR1 is SGDLS and CDR2 is YYNGEE in the germline V gene. The germline V and J ends were trimmed by 0 bases and 7 bases, with 10 bases remaining between them. CDR3 DNA sequence: TGTGCCAGCAGCGTAGGGGGCGCGCGTGAAAAACTGTTTTTT. Its translation is CASSVGGAREKLFF.

The chain combines TRBV15 with TRBJ2-3, with TRBD2 matching 12 bases. Germline-derived CDR1 and CDR2 are LNHNV and YYDKDF (reference sequence). The V segment lost 0 bases and the J segment 3 bases; nucleotides outside the gene matches: 1. The CDR3 consists of 16 residues. The CDR3 sequence is CATSRELAGGTDTQYF. CDR3 nucleotides: TGTGCCACCAGCAGAGAACTAGCGGGAGGAACAGATACGCAGTATTTT.

This clone turned up a few times. The chain combines TRBV4-1 with TRBJ2-3; D call uncertain. Germline lookup yields CDR1 MGHRA and CDR2 YSYEKL. This CDR3 comprises 12 residues. Trimming removed 5 bases from V and 5 bases from J, with 8 bases in between. CDR3 loop: CASSGPEDTQYF. The DNA of the CDR3 is TGCGCCAGCAGCGGCCCCGAAGATACGCAGTATTTT.

The table lists this clone with a few counts. The V and J genes are TRBV5-1 and TRBJ1-2, with 8 bases aligning to TRBD1. CDR1 is SGHRS and CDR2 is YFSETQ in the germline V gene. There are 17 residues in the CDR3. Losses at the gene ends were 4 bases for V and 3 bases for J; bases not matched to a gene: 14. The DNA of the CDR3 is TGCGCCAGCAGCCCTTCACCCGACAGGGGAATGGACTATGGCTACACCTTC. It translates to CASSPSPDRGMDYGYTF.

The chain uses TRBV27 and TRBJ2-7; D might be TRBD1 (6 bases). This CDR3 has 15 amino acids. Looked up from germline, CDR1 is MNHEY and CDR2 is SMNVEV (reference sequence). V was clipped by 0 bases and J by 0 bases, with 9 bases between them. The CDR3 here is CASSLSGTFSYEQYF. CDR3 coding DNA: TGTGCCAGCAGTTTATCTGGGACATTCTCCTACGAGCAGTACTTC.

The chain uses TRBV6-1 and TRBJ2-7; maybe TRBD2 (6 bases). There are 14 residues in the CDR3. The V end lost 4 bases, the J end lost 5 bases, and 15 bases lay between the germline ends. The germline CDR1 and CDR2 sequences are MNHNS and SASEGT. The CDR3 region has the DNA TGTGCCAGCAGTGCGGGGGAGCCCTTCCACGAGCAGTACTTC. Translating it yields CASSAGEPFHEQYF.

This sequence joins TRBV11-2 and TRBJ2-7, with 8 bases lining up with TRBD1. V gave up 5 bases and J gave up 6 bases; unmatched junction bases: 6. In germline, CDR1 is SGHAT, CDR2 FQNNGV. The CDR3 runs to 13 residues. CDR3 in DNA: TGTGCCAGCAGCCCGGACAGGGCGGGCGAGCAGTACTTC. Protein: CASSPDRAGEQYF.

The V call is TRBV5-1, the J call TRBJ2-7, with 9 bases identical to TRBD2. The CDR3 extends over 18 amino acids. The V gene end was trimmed by 0 bases and the J gene end by 3 bases; junction bases not matched to a gene: 13. Germline V gene sequence: CDR1 SGHRS, CDR2 YFSETQ. The chain's CDR3 is CASSLEPPGAGGFYEQYF. The CDR3, as DNA: TGCGCCAGCAGCTTGGAGCCCCCAGGAGCGGGGGGATTCTACGAGCAGTACTTC.

The chain links TRBV4-2 to TRBJ2-7; 10 nucleotides match TRBD2. Looked up from germline, CDR1 is LGHNA and CDR2 is YNFKEQ. The trim removed 0 bases at V and 2 bases at J, leaving 1 base unmatched. The CDR3 runs 15 residues. The CDR3 spells CASSQDLAGAYEQYF. CDR3 nucleotide sequence: TGTGCCAGCAGCCAAGACCTAGCGGGGGCCTACGAGCAGTACTTC.

This clone was seen only a few times. The chain joins TRBV7-7 to TRBJ2-2; 9 positions agree with TRBD2. V was pared by 5 bases and J by 6 bases, with 4 bases of the junction left unmatched. In germline, CDR1 is SSHAT, CDR2 FNYEAQ (reference sequence). CDR3 length equals 14 residues. CDR3 bases: TGTGCCAGCAGCGCCCGGACTAGCGCCGGGGAGCTGTTTTTT. Protein: CASSARTSAGELFF.

The V gene is TRBV7-9, the J gene TRBJ1-1; D is undetermined. The CDR3 spans 16 residues. Deletions cut 4 bases from V and 0 bases from J, with 15 bases between. Germline V gene lookup returns CDR1 SEHNR and CDR2 FQNEAQ (reference sequence). CDR3 residues: CASSSPDWLVNTEAFF. The CDR3 nucleotides are TGTGCCAGCAGCTCCCCGGACTGGCTTGTGAACACTGAAGCTTTCTTT.

The chain's CDR3 is CAWTSGRKEQYF. The CDR3, as DNA: TGTGCCTGGACTAGCGGGAGAAAGGAGCAGTACTTC. This chain joins TRBV30 and TRBJ2-5; the match to TRBD2 covers 10 bases. Trimming took 4 bases from V and 11 from J; bases not matched to a gene: 7. The CDR3 loop spans 12 amino acids. From germline, CDR1 is GTSNPN and CDR2 SVGIG (reference sequence). The full variable domain, its missing parts supplied by reference TRBV30 and TRBJ2-5, is SQTIHQWPATLVQPVGSPLSLECTVEGTSNPNLYWYRQAAGRGLQLLFYSVGIGQISSEVPQNLSASRPQDRQFILSSKKLLLSDSGFYLCAWTSGRKEQYFGPGTRLLVL.

The rearrangement joins TRBV5-1 to TRBJ2-1, with 8 bases that match TRBD2. J lost 0 bases, V lost 0 bases, and 8 bases had no gene match. Germline assignment: CDR1 SGHRS and CDR2 YFSETQ. The CDR3 covers 18 residues. CDR3 sequence: CASSLAQRGPGSYNEQFF. For the CDR3, the DNA is TGCGCCAGCAGCTTGGCCCAGCGGGGGCCCGGCTCCTACAATGAGCAGTTCTTC.

J is TRBJ2-7 and V is TRBV25-1, with D possibly being TRBD1 (6 bases). CDR3 size: 15 residues. V was clipped by 6 bases and J by 1 base, with 16 bases between them. Germline V gene lookup returns CDR1 MGHDK and CDR2 SYGVNS. The CDR3 DNA reads TGTGCCAGCAGCGAGACAGGTGAAAGGTCCTACGAGCAGTACTTC. Residues: CASSETGERSYEQYF.